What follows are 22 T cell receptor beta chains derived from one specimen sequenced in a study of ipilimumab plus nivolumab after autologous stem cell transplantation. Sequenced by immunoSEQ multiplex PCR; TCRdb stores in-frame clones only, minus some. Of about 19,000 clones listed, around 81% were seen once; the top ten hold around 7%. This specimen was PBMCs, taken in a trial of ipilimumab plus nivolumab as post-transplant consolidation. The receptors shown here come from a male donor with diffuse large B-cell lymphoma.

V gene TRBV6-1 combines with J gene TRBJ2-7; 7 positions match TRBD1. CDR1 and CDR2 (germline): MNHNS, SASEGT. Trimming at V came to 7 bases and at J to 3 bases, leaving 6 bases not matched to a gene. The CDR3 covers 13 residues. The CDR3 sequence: CASIMGQSYEQYF. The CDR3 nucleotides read TGTGCCAGCATAATGGGACAGAGCTACGAGCAGTACTTC.

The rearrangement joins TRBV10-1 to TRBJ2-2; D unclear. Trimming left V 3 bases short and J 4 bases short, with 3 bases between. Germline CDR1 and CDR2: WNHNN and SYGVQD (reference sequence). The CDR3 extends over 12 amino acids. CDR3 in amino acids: CASSDSTGELFF. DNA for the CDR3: TGCGCCAGCAGTGATAGCACCGGGGAGCTGTTTTTT.

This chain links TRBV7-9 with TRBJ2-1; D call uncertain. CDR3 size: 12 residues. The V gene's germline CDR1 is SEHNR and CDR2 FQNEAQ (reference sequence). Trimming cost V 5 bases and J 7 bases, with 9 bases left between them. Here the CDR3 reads CASSPQRNEQFF. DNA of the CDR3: TGTGCCAGCAGCCCACAGCGTAATGAGCAGTTCTTC. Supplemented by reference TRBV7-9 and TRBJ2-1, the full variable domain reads DTGVSQNPRHKITKRGQNVTFRCDPISEHNRLYWYRQTLGQGPEFLTYFQNEAQLEKSRLLSDRFSAERPKGSFSTLEIQRTEQGDSAMYLCASSPQRNEQFFGPGTRLTVL.

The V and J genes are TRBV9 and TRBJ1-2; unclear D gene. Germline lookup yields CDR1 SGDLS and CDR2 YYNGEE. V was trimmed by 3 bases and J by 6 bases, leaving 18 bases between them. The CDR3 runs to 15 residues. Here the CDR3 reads CASSALHVDGNGYTF. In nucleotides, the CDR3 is TGTGCCAGCAGCGCCCTACATGTGGATGGGAATGGCTACACCTTC.

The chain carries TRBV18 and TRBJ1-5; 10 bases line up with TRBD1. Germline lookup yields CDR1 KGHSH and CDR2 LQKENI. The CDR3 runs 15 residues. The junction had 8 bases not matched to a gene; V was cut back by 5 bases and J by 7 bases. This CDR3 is CASSGGQGRRQPQHF. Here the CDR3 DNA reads TGTGCCAGCTCAGGGGGACAGGGGCGAAGGCAGCCCCAGCATTTT.

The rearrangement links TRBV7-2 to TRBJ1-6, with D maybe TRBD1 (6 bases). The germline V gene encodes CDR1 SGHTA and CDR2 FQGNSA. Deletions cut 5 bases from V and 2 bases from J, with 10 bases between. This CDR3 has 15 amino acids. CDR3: CASSAWTAYNSPLHF. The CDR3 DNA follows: TGTGCCAGCAGCGCCTGGACAGCCTATAATTCACCCCTCCACTTT.

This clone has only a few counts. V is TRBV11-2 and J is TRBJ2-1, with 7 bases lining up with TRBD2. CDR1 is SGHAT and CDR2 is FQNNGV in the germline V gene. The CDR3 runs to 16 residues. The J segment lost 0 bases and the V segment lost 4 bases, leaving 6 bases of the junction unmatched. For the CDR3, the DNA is TGTGCCAGCAGCTCCCTGCGGGGGAGCTCCTACAATGAGCAGTTCTTC. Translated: CASSSLRGSSYNEQFF.

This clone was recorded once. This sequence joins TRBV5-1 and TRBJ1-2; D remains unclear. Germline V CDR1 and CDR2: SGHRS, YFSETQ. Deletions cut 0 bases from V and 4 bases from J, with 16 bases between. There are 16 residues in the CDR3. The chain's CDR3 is CASSLASETKFYGYTF. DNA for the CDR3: TGCGCCAGCAGCTTGGCCTCGGAGACGAAGTTCTATGGCTACACCTTC.

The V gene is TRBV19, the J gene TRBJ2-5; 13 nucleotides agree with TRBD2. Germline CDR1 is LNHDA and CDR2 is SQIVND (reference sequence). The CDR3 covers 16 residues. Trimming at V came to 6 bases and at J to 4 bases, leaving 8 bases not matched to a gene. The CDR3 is CASSSPTSGRGETQYF. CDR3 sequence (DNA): TGTGCCAGTAGCTCTCCTACTAGCGGGAGGGGAGAGACCCAGTACTTC.

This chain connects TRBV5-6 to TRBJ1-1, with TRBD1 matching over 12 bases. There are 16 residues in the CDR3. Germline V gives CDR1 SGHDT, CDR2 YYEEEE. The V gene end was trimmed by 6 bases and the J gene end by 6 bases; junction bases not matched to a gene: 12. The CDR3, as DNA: TGTGCCAGCACCTTCGCGATGGGACAGGGGGCGTCTGAAGCTTTCTTT. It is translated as CASTFAMGQGASEAFF.

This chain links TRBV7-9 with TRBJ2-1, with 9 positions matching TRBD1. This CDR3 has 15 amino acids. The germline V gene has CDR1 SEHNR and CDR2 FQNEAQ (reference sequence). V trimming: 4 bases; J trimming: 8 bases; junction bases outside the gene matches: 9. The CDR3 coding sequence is TGTGCCAGCAGCTATCCGGGACAGGGTTTGGATGAGCAGTTCTTC. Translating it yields CASSYPGQGLDEQFF.

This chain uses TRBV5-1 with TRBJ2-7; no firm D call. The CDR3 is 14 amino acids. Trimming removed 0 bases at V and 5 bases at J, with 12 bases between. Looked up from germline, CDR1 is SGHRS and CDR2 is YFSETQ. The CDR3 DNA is TGCGCCAGCAGCTTGGGCCCAGAGGTCAACGAGCAGTACTTC. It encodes CASSLGPEVNEQYF.

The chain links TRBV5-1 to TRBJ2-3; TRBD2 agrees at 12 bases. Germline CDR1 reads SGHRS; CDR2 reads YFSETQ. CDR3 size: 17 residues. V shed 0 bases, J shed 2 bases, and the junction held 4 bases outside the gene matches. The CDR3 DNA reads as TGCGCCAGCAGCTTGGAACTAGCGGGGGGCCTCACAGATACGCAGTATTTT. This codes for CASSLELAGGLTDTQYF. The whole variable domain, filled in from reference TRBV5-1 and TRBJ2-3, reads KAGVTQTPRYLIKTRGQQVTLSCSPISGHRSVSWYQQTPGQGLQFLFEYFSETQRNKGNFPGRFSGRQFSNSRSEMNVSTLELGDSALYLCASSLELAGGLTDTQYFGPGTRLTVL.

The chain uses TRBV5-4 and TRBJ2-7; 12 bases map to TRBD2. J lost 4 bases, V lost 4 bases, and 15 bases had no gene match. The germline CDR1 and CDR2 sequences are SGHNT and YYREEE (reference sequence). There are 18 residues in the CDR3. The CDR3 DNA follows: TGTGCCAGCAGCCAACTAGCGGGGGGAATCTTGGACATTTACGAGCAGTACTTC. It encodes CASSQLAGGILDIYEQYF. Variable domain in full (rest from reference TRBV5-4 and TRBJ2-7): ETGVTQSPTHLIKTRGQQVTLRCSSQSGHNTVSWYQQALGQGPQFIFQYYREEENGRGNFPPRFSGLQFPNYSSELNVNALELDDSALYLCASSQLAGGILDIYEQYFGPGTRLTVT.

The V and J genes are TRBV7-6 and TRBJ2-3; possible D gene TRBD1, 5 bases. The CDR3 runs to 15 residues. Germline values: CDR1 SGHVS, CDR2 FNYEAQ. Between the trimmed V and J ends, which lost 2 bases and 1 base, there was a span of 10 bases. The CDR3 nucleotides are TGTGCCAGCAGCTTACAGGGCAGTGGCACAGATACGCAGTATTTT. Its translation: CASSLQGSGTDTQYF.

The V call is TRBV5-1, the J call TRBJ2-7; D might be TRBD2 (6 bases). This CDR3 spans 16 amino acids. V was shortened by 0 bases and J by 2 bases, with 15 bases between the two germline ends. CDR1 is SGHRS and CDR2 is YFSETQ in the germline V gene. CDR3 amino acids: CASSLGAPTSTYEQYF. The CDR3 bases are TGCGCCAGCAGCTTGGGGGCCCCGACTAGTACCTACGAGCAGTACTTC.

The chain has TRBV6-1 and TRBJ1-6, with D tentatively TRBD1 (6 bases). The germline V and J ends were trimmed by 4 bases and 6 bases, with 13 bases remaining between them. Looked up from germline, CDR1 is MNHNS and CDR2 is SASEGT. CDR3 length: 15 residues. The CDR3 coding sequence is TGTGCCAGCAGTGTACAGGGAAGTAGTAATTCACCCCTCCACTTT. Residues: CASSVQGSSNSPLHF.

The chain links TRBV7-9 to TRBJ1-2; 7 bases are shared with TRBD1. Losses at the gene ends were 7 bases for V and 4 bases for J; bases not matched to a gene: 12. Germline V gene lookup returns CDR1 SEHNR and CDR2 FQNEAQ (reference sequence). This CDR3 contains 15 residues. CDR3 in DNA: TGTGCCAGCAACCCGACAGGGCCCCTCTCCTATGGCTACACCTTC. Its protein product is CASNPTGPLSYGYTF.

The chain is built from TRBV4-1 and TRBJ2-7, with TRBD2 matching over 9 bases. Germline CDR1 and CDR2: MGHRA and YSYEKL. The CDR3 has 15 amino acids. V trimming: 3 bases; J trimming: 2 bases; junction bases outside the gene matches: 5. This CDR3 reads CASSQASGATYEQYF. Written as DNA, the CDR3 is TGCGCCAGCAGCCAGGCTAGCGGGGCGACCTACGAGCAGTACTTC.

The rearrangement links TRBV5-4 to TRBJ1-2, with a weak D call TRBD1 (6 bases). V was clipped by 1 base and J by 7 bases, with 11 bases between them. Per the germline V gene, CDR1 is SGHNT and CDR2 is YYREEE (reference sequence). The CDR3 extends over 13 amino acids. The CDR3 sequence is CASSLRAGAGYTF. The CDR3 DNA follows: TGTGCCAGCAGCTTGCGGGCAGGGGCTGGCTACACCTTC. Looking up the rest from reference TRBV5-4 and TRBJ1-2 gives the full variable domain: ETGVTQSPTHLIKTRGQQVTLRCSSQSGHNTVSWYQQALGQGPQFIFQYYREEENGRGNFPPRFSGLQFPNYSSELNVNALELDDSALYLCASSLRAGAGYTFGSGTRLTVV.

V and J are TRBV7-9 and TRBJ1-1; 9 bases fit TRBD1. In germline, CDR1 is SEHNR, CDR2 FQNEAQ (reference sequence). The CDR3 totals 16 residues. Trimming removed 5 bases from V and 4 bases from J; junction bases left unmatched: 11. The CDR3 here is CASSGQGNVPGTEAFF. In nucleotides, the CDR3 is TGTGCCAGCAGCGGACAGGGGAACGTACCGGGCACTGAAGCTTTCTTT.

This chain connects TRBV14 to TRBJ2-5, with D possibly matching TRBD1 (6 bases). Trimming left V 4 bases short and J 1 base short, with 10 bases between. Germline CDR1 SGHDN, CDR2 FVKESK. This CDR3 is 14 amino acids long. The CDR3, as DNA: TGTGCCAGCAGCCTTAACAGGGCCCAAGAGACCCAGTACTTC. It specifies CASSLNRAQETQYF.